Listed here are 18 T cell receptor beta chains from one sample, sequenced in a study of shared clonotypes between healthy human individuals. Sequencing used immunoSEQ multiplex PCR; TCRdb keeps in-frame clones, though not all of them. The sample comprises roughly 2.6 million clones, more than 80% of which are singletons, and 0.13% to 0.15% rests with the top ten. What was sequenced was naive CD4+ T cells sorted from blood. The sample's subset: CD45RA+ positively selected. These receptors all stem from a man younger than 30 in good health.

The chain combines TRBV2 with TRBJ2-5; 8 bases fit TRBD2. CDR1 is SNHLY, CDR2 FYNNEI, per germline. The CDR3 is 12 residues long. V shed 8 bases and J 6 bases; nucleotides not matched to a gene: 5. The CDR3, as DNA: TGTGCCAGCTCAGCGGGAGAAAAGACCCAGTACTTC. This translates into CASSAGEKTQYF.

The chain recombines TRBV10-2 with TRBJ1-3; TRBD1 is a possible D gene (6 bases). V was cut by 3 bases and J by 2 bases, with 8 bases left in between. Germline CDR1 is WSHSY and CDR2 is SAAADI. This CDR3 is 14 amino acids long. CDR3: CASSEQGTGNTIYF. As DNA, the CDR3 is TGCGCCAGCAGTGAACAGGGTACTGGAAACACCATATATTTT.

Of note for this clone: At the DNA level, this CDR3 is encoded by other sequences in the same sample as well. V usage is TRBV6-5 and J usage is TRBJ1-5; no clear D gene. CDR1 is MNHEY and CDR2 is SVGAGI in the germline V gene. The CDR3 has 14 residues. The V end was cut by 5 bases, the J end by 1 base, with 9 bases between. The CDR3 sequence: CASSRGGSNQPQHF. CDR3 coding DNA: TGTGCCAGCAGTCGCGGCGGGAGCAATCAGCCCCAGCATTTT.

The chain recombines TRBV2 with TRBJ1-2; D gene uncertain. V lost 7 bases and J lost 6, with 18 bases in between. The CDR3 totals 14 residues. Germline loops: CDR1 SNHLY, CDR2 FYNNEI. CDR3 coding DNA: TGTGCCAGCACGCTCTTCGGCCTCTATGATGGCTACACCTTC. Translated: CASTLFGLYDGYTF.

The V and J genes are TRBV12-5 and TRBJ2-7; D uncertain. The CDR3 runs 15 residues. The ends were cut back, 0 bases at V and 2 bases at J, with 11 bases in the middle. The V gene's germline CDR1 is LGHNT and CDR2 FRNRAP. The CDR3: CASGLVQSKPYEQYF. The CDR3 DNA sequence: TGTGCTAGTGGTTTGGTACAATCTAAGCCCTACGAGCAGTACTTC.

The V call is TRBV9, the J call TRBJ1-2; D unclear. CDR1 and CDR2 from the germline V gene are SGDLS and YYNGEE. Trimming took 0 bases from V and 4 from J, leaving 22 bases between them. This CDR3 region has 18 residues. The DNA of the CDR3 is TGTGCCAGCAGCGTAGAGGTTCGGGCAGCCACCTATGGCTATGGCTACACCTTC. Translation: CASSVEVRAATYGYGYTF.

The chain employs TRBV28 and TRBJ2-1, with no clear D. The germline CDR1 and CDR2 sequences are MDHEN and SYDVKM. The V gene lost 7 bases and the J gene lost 6 bases, with 13 bases spanning the gap. The CDR3 contains 13 residues. The CDR3 protein is CASTRSESNEQFF. The CDR3 DNA follows: TGTGCCAGCACCCGTTCTGAGAGCAATGAGCAGTTCTTC.

The chain recombines TRBV5-3 with TRBJ2-7, with unresolved D. TRBV5-3 has ORF status, its function being uncertain. The CDR3 has 13 residues. Trimming removed 5 bases from V and 4 bases from J, with 13 bases in between. CDR3 sequence (DNA): TGTGCCAGAAGTCTTCCGTTGCGGTACGAGCAGTACTTC. Translation: CARSLPLRYEQYF.

The V and J genes are TRBV7-6 and TRBJ1-4, with 12 bases matching TRBD1. V lost 1 base to trimming and J lost 10 bases; unmatched junction nucleotides: 4. Per the germline V gene, CDR1 is SGHVS and CDR2 is FNYEAQ. The CDR3 has 15 amino acids. The chain's CDR3 is CASSLVGTGGGKLFF. The DNA of the CDR3 is TGTGCCAGCAGCTTAGTGGGGACAGGGGGCGGAAAACTGTTTTTT.

A word on this clone: Other DNA sequences in this sample translate to the same CDR3. This chain connects TRBV5-1 to TRBJ1-3; D is undetermined. The CDR3 runs 14 residues. V shed 2 bases and J shed 2 bases, with 8 bases lying between them. Germline lookup yields CDR1 SGHRS and CDR2 YFSETQ. The CDR3 nucleotides are TGCGCCAGCAGCTTAGAAACTGCTGGAAACACCATATATTTT. This gives the protein CASSLETAGNTIYF. Drawing the rest from reference TRBV5-1 and TRBJ1-3, the complete variable domain is KAGVTQTPRYLIKTRGQQVTLSCSPISGHRSVSWYQQTPGQGLQFLFEYFSETQRNKGNFPGRFSGRQFSNSRSEMNVSTLELGDSALYLCASSLETAGNTIYFGEGSWLTVV.

The V gene is TRBV10-3, the J gene TRBJ2-3; TRBD2 aligns across 7 bases. Germline V gives CDR1 ENHRY, CDR2 SYGVKD. Trimming removed 6 bases from V and 0 bases from J; junction bases left unmatched: 6. CDR3 length: 15 residues. Written as DNA, the CDR3 is TGTGCCATCAGGACTAGCAGCTCTAGCACAGATACGCAGTATTTT. Its protein is CAIRTSSSSTDTQYF.

The chain is built from TRBV19 and TRBJ2-3; 10 bases line up with TRBD1. With 11 bases clipped from V and 4 bases from J, the junction kept 3 bases outside the gene matches. The germline V gene has CDR1 LNHDA and CDR2 SQIVND (reference sequence). The CDR3 has 12 amino acids. The chain's CDR3 is CAGTGAADTQYF. For the CDR3, the DNA is TGTGCCGGGACAGGGGCAGCAGATACGCAGTATTTT. The entire variable domain, with the rest obtained from reference TRBV19 and TRBJ2-3, is as follows: DGGITQSPKYLFRKEGQNVTLSCEQNLNHDAMYWYRQDPGQGLRLIYYSQIVNDFQKGDIAEGYSVSREKKESFPLTVTSAQKNPTAFYLCAGTGAADTQYFGPGTRLTVL.

V gene TRBV28 combines with J gene TRBJ2-5; perhaps TRBD2 as D (5 bases). This CDR3 contains 12 residues. Per the germline V gene, CDR1 is MDHEN and CDR2 is SYDVKM. V was shortened by 6 bases and J by 8 bases, with 13 bases between the two germline ends. CDR3 DNA: TGTGCCAGCAGACGACGTGAGGGCACCCAGTACTTC. Translated: CASRRREGTQYF.

About this clone: Other DNA sequences in the sample encode the same CDR3. The DNA of the CDR3 is TGTGCCAGCAGCCAAGCGGGGGCCACAGATACGCAGTATTTT. Encoded protein: CASSQAGATDTQYF. The V call is TRBV14, the J call TRBJ2-3; D assignment may be TRBD1 or TRBD2 (6 bases each). Trimming cost V 1 base and J 2 bases, with 7 bases left between them. Germline V gene lookup returns CDR1 SGHDN and CDR2 FVKESK. This CDR3 is built from 14 residues.

This clone was seen just once. The gene calls are TRBV11-2 and TRBJ2-3; the match to TRBD2 covers 8 bases. Germline V gene data show CDR1 as SGHAT and CDR2 as FQNNGV. Trimming cost V 2 bases and J 5 bases; bases outside gene matches: 6. This CDR3 spans 15 amino acids. The CDR3: CASSLTGGAQDTQYF. As DNA, the CDR3 is TGTGCCAGCAGCTTAACCGGGGGGGCCCAAGATACGCAGTATTTT.

A remark on this clone: At the DNA level, this CDR3 is encoded by other sequences in the same sample as well. This sequence joins TRBV6-5 and TRBJ2-3; D call uncertain. CDR3 length: 14 amino acids. Germline V gene data show CDR1 as MNHEY and CDR2 as SVGAGI. Trimming left V 0 bases short and J 3 bases short, with 7 bases between. CDR3 protein: CASSYSWGTDTQYF. Here the CDR3 DNA reads TGTGCCAGCAGTTACTCCTGGGGTACAGATACGCAGTATTTT.

V and J are TRBV11-2 and TRBJ2-1; 7 nucleotides align to TRBD1. With 4 bases clipped from V and 4 bases from J, the junction kept 10 bases outside the gene matches. Looked up from germline, CDR1 is SGHAT and CDR2 is FQNNGV. The CDR3 runs 16 residues. The CDR3 loop reads CASSSNRGLMYNEQFF. The CDR3 DNA follows: TGTGCCAGCAGCTCGAACAGGGGTCTGATGTACAATGAGCAGTTCTTC.

Notes on this clone: At the DNA level, this CDR3 is encoded by other sequences in the same sample as well. The rearrangement uses TRBV5-6 and TRBJ2-7; 8 bases line up with TRBD1. This CDR3 has 13 amino acids. Germline assignment: CDR1 SGHDT and CDR2 YYEEEE. J was trimmed by 3 bases and V by 2 bases; bases with no gene match: 1. In nucleotides, the CDR3 is TGTGCCAGCAGCTTTGACAGGGGCTACGAGCAGTACTTC. This translates into CASSFDRGYEQYF.